The entry below gives a single T cell receptor beta chain sequence along with its context. Its antigen is unidentified. This sample includes further DNA sequences coding for the same CDR3. The CDR3 totals 11 residues. In germline, CDR1 is SGHRS, CDR2 YFSETQ. V lost 4 bases, J lost 6 bases, and 6 bases lay in between. While the first cohort had around 700 subjects, the donors belonged to the separate validation cohort of 100 to 150 subjects. This entry belongs to a study of cytomegalovirus exposure and HLA in healthy donors. Study-level findings and limits: It was found in a later analysis that first-cohort TCR clusters tended to co-occur in the 100 to 150 validation repertoires. Most observed TCR sequences were rare, whereas some public TCRs were detected in many donors. Cytomegalovirus-associated status was assigned to some 160 TCR beta chains.

The protocol was immunoSEQ multiplex PCR, while the TCRdb copy is restricted to in-frame clones and leaves out a portion. The sample includes some 140,000 clones, roughly nine tenths seen only once; the top ten take 2.9%. The V and J genes are TRBV5-1 and TRBJ2-3, with unresolved D. The source is a young man in good health and CMV-seronegative. The sample taken for sequencing was PBMCs. CDR3: CASSAEDTQYF. Written as DNA, the CDR3 is TGCGCCAGCAGCGCTGAGGATACGCAGTATTTT.